The next 19 T cell receptor beta chains were all read from a single sample in a study of blood T cell repertoires in COVID-19 (dated by TCRdb to 2020 to 2022). The protocol used for the library was the immunoSEQ multiplex PCR assay. As stored in TCRdb, this immuneACCESS dataset retains in-frame rearrangements with V and J assigned. A fraction of the clones does not appear; measured against another copy, unresolved V genes explain less than half of the discrepancy, and the remainder lacks a known reason. The sample table lists some 200,000 clones, about 85% of them with a count of one. The ten top clones hold 20% to 25% of the sample. The sample was peripheral blood. Receptors were obtained from a man aged 60 to 75 with active or convalescent COVID-19.

V and J are TRBV6-1 and TRBJ1-5, with TRBD1 matching over 8 bases. CDR1 MNHNS and CDR2 SASEGT come from the germline V gene. V trimming: 4 bases; J trimming: 6 bases; junction bases outside the gene matches: 11. The CDR3 has 16 amino acids. CDR3 loop: CASSASRQGRTQPQHF. CDR3 DNA sequence: TGTGCCAGCAGTGCCAGCAGACAGGGGCGGACTCAGCCCCAGCATTTT.

V gene TRBV9 combines with J gene TRBJ2-1, with D uncertain. V was pared by 0 bases and J by 7 bases, with 8 bases between. The CDR3 covers 13 residues. Germline CDR1 reads SGDLS; CDR2 reads YYNGEE. CDR3 region: CASSVGVINEQFF. Here the CDR3 DNA reads TGTGCCAGCAGCGTAGGAGTAATTAATGAGCAGTTCTTC.

This clone was counted once. Germline and junction disagree at one end, which may indicate a read error. CDR3 in amino acids: CASSDSPGVQPQHF. The CDR3 DNA is TGTGCCAGCAGTGACTCCCCAGGGGTCCAGCCCCAGCATTTT. The chain joins TRBV6-5 to TRBJ1-5, with D possibly matching TRBD1 (6 bases). In germline, CDR1 is MNHEY, CDR2 SVGAGI. CDR3 length: 14 amino acids.

The chain carries TRBV20-1 and TRBJ2-1; TRBD2 matches at 14 bases. The V segment lost 3 bases and the J segment 10 bases; nucleotides outside the gene matches: 8. The CDR3 is 15 amino acids. Per the germline V gene, CDR1 is DFQATT and CDR2 is SNEGSKA (reference sequence). CDR3 bases: TGCAGTGCTAGTCTTCCGGGACTAGCGGGAGACGAGCAGTTCTTC. This sequence encodes CSASLPGLAGDEQFF.

This clone has only one observation. The V and J genes are TRBV18 and TRBJ1-2; 7 bases are shared with TRBD1. In germline, CDR1 is KGHSH, CDR2 LQKENI. CDR3 length equals 14 residues. V lost 4 bases and J lost 8; bases outside the gene matches: 10. The CDR3 protein is CASSLRQGETGYTF. The CDR3 DNA follows: TGTGCCAGCTCACTTCGACAGGGAGAGACGGGCTACACCTTC.

This clone is a singleton in its sample. V gene TRBV14 combines with J gene TRBJ2-3; TRBD1 is a possible D gene (6 bases). The CDR3 runs to 16 residues. Germline V CDR1 and CDR2: SGHDN, FVKESK. V was pared by 5 bases and J by 2 bases, with 17 bases between. For the CDR3, the DNA is TGTGCCAGCAGCGCAGGGGTGTACGCACCCACAGATACGCAGTATTTT. Protein: CASSAGVYAPTDTQYF. The full variable domain, completed using reference TRBV14 and TRBJ2-3, is EAGVTQFPSHSVIEKGQTVTLRCDPISGHDNLYWYRRVMGKEIKFLLHFVKESKQDESGMPNNRFLAERTGGTYSTLKVQPAELEDSGVYFCASSAGVYAPTDTQYFGPGTRLTVL.

The chain employs TRBV5-1 and TRBJ1-2, with 7 nucleotides matching TRBD1. Germline CDR1 and CDR2: SGHRS and YFSETQ. The CDR3 runs 15 residues. Germline trimming cut 2 bases from V and 2 bases from J; bases unmatched to any gene: 6. CDR3 amino acids: CASSFGSGGNYGYTF. The DNA for the CDR3 is TGCGCCAGCAGCTTTGGTTCAGGGGGAAACTATGGCTACACCTTC.

This chain connects TRBV19 to TRBJ1-1; unclear D gene. CDR1 and CDR2 from the germline V gene are LNHDA and SQIVND (reference sequence). V lost 3 bases and J 4 bases, leaving 12 bases between the germline ends. The length of the CDR3 is 14 residues. The DNA for the CDR3 is TGTGCCAGTAGTATTACGGGAGAATCCACTGAAGCTTTCTTT. Translating it yields CASSITGESTEAFF.

This sequence joins TRBV7-9 and TRBJ2-7, with 8 positions matching TRBD1. The CDR3 contains 16 residues. V shed 0 bases and J 2 bases; nucleotides not matched to a gene: 6. Per germline, CDR1 SEHNR and CDR2 FQNEAQ (reference sequence). CDR3 in amino acids: CASSLALGQGTYEQYF. CDR3 bases: TGTGCCAGCAGCTTAGCGCTCGGACAGGGAACCTACGAGCAGTACTTC. Supplemented by reference TRBV7-9 and TRBJ2-7, the full variable domain reads DTGVSQNPRHKITKRGQNVTFRCDPISEHNRLYWYRQTLGQGPEFLTYFQNEAQLEKSRLLSDRFSAERPKGSFSTLEIQRTEQGDSAMYLCASSLALGQGTYEQYFGPGTRLTVT.

The chain combines TRBV6-5 with TRBJ1-2; D not certain. Germline V gene lookup returns CDR1 MNHEY and CDR2 SVGAGI. Trimming shortened V by 7 bases and J by 4 bases, and 7 bases separated the two germline ends. This CDR3 is 11 amino acids long. The CDR3 DNA sequence: TGTGCCAGCACTCCGGGCTATGGCTACACCTTC. The encoded protein is CASTPGYGYTF.

This chain links TRBV9 with TRBJ1-6, with D possibly being TRBD1 (5 bases). The CDR3 totals 16 residues. Germline CDR1 reads SGDLS; CDR2 reads YYNGEE. V shed 4 bases and J shed 9 bases, with 20 bases lying between them. The CDR3 here is CASSSERTDIGSPLHF. As DNA, the CDR3 is TGTGCCAGCAGCTCCGAGCGTACGGACATCGGTTCACCCCTCCACTTT.

The chain employs TRBV3-1 (or the pseudogene TRBV3-2) and TRBJ1-1, with TRBD1 as a possible D gene (5 bases). The CDR3 extends over 14 amino acids. V dropped 1 base and J dropped 5 bases, with 11 bases sitting between them. Germline assignment: CDR1 LGHDT and CDR2 YNNKEL (reference sequence). The CDR3 region is CASSQGSGWTEAFF. The CDR3 DNA sequence: TGTGCCAGCAGCCAAGGGTCAGGGTGGACTGAAGCTTTCTTT.

J is TRBJ2-3 and V is TRBV4-2; the match to TRBD2 covers 11 bases. Germline V gives CDR1 LGHNA, CDR2 YNFKEQ. The CDR3 length is 19 residues. Germline trimming cut 1 base from V and 0 bases from J; bases unmatched to any gene: 9. CDR3 residues: CASSQALASGGLSTDTQYF. CDR3 nucleotides: TGTGCCAGCAGCCAAGCCCTGGCTAGCGGGGGGTTAAGCACAGATACGCAGTATTTT.

In this sample, this clone turned up a few times. The chain links TRBV5-1 to TRBJ1-2; D is ambiguous. Trimming took 2 bases from V and 4 from J, leaving 15 bases between them. The germline V gene encodes CDR1 SGHRS and CDR2 YFSETQ. This CDR3 is 15 amino acids long. CDR3 sequence reads: CASSLETGFFYGYTF. CDR3 nucleotide sequence: TGCGCCAGCAGCTTAGAAACGGGGTTTTTCTATGGCTACACCTTC.

The chain has TRBV5-1 and TRBJ2-2; 9 nucleotides line up with TRBD2. Per germline, CDR1 SGHRS and CDR2 YFSETQ. The CDR3 is made up of 16 amino acids. J lost 6 bases, V lost 0 bases, and 6 bases had no gene match. CDR3 sequence (DNA): TGCGCCAGCAGCTTGGTGGGACTAGCAAGCTCCGGGGAGCTGTTTTTT. It codes for CASSLVGLASSGELFF.

The chain carries TRBV4-2 and TRBJ2-3; no firm D call. This CDR3 is built from 11 residues. Trimming cost V 9 bases and J 6 bases, with 10 bases left between them. Germline loops: CDR1 LGHNA, CDR2 YNFKEQ. In DNA, the CDR3 is TGTGCCAGTTCGTCGTCGGATACGCAGTATTTT. Translated, it gives CASSSSDTQYF.

Worth noting for this clone: This sample also contains other DNA sequences that code for the same CDR3. The chain combines TRBV4-2 with TRBJ1-6, with D perhaps matching TRBD1 (5 bases). Germline V gives CDR1 LGHNA, CDR2 YNFKEQ. The CDR3 contains 13 residues. Trimming stripped 0 bases from V and 10 bases from J, with 7 bases between. The CDR3 DNA reads as TGTGCCAGCAGCCAAGACCGGGGGTCACCCCTCCACTTT. Residues: CASSQDRGSPLHF.

The chain employs TRBV5-1 and TRBJ1-2; 7 bases align to TRBD1. CDR1 SGHRS and CDR2 YFSETQ come from the germline V gene. V was pared by 0 bases and J by 8 bases, with 10 bases of the junction left unmatched. CDR3 size: 15 residues. CDR3: CASSLDWDRRGGYTF. CDR3 nucleotide sequence: TGCGCCAGCAGCTTGGACTGGGACAGACGGGGAGGCTACACCTTC.

This clone was observed a single time. This chain links TRBV10-3 with TRBJ2-2, with 14 bases matching TRBD2. Germline V gives CDR1 ENHRY, CDR2 SYGVKD. After removal of 6 bases from V and 5 bases from J, the junction contained 5 bases not matched to a gene. This CDR3 comprises 16 residues. The CDR3 protein is CAISGGTSGGTGELFF. For the CDR3, the DNA is TGTGCCATCAGCGGAGGGACTAGCGGGGGTACCGGGGAGCTGTTTTTT.